This T cell receptor (beta chain) came from a study of blood T cell repertoires in COVID-19. This clone was counted once. Authors' analysis steps: Counts of nucleated cells, estimated from reference gene primer amplification, were obtained. TCRdb's table, derived via immunoSEQ multiplex PCR, lists solely in-frame clones and lacks some. That table supplies the V and J calls and clone size; D and trimming were determined from the DNA. Of just under 250,000 clones listed, roughly 91% are singletons. The CDR3 is made up of 13 amino acids. The V end lost 3 bases, the J end lost 7 bases, and 13 bases lay between the germline ends. Germline CDR1 reads SGDLS; CDR2 reads YYNGEE.

The sequenced material came from PBMCs or T cells enriched from blood (not recorded which). The clonotype was recovered from a young woman who had recovered from COVID-19. The chain recombines TRBV9 with TRBJ1-1, with a possible D match to TRBD1 (6 bases). As DNA, the CDR3 is TGTGCCAGCAGCGCCACAGGGTCCGGTGAAGCTTTCTTT. Translating it yields CASSATGSGEAFF.